These 19 T cell receptor beta chains came from one sample sequenced in a study of Ad26.COV2.S vaccination and SARS-CoV-2 variants. The table came from immunoSEQ multiplex PCR; TCRdb's copy has only in-frame clones and leaves some out. The sample lists fewer than 400,000 clones; about 89% were seen once. Treatment reported: some 20 received Ad26.COV2.S at low or high dose, single or two shots; several received placebo; per-sample allocation not given. Material that was analyzed had been drawn on day 63 after the first vaccine or placebo injection. The sequencing used peripheral blood, collected in a trial of Ad26.COV2.S vaccine versus placebo. The receptors originated from a person between 18 and 65 years old who received the Ad26.COV2.S COVID-19 vaccine or a placebo.

The V and J genes are TRBV29-1 and TRBJ2-7; D gene uncertain. The CDR3 spans 11 residues. The V end lost 3 bases, the J end lost 0 bases, and 3 bases lay between the germline ends. The germline CDR1 and CDR2 sequences are SQVTM and ANQGSEA. CDR3 protein: CSVEPSYEQYF. In nucleotides, the CDR3 is TGCAGCGTTGAGCCCTCCTACGAGCAGTACTTC.

The gene calls are TRBV30 and TRBJ2-1, with 7 bases fitting TRBD2. With 0 bases clipped from V and 3 bases from J, the junction kept 2 bases outside the gene matches. CDR3 length: 14 residues. Looked up from germline, CDR1 is GTSNPN and CDR2 is SVGIG (reference sequence). The CDR3 DNA is TGTGCCTGGAGTGTAAGCGGGGTCTACAATGAGCAGTTCTTC. Amino acids: CAWSVSGVYNEQFF.

The V call is TRBV5-1, the J call TRBJ1-4; D is undetermined. The CDR3 is 15 residues long. V lost 0 bases, J lost 7 bases, and 13 bases lay in between. The germline CDR1 and CDR2 sequences are SGHRS and YFSETQ. The CDR3 nucleotides read TGCGCCAGCAGCTTGGGTCGGGGTCCGGGTGAAAAACTGTTTTTT. It is translated as CASSLGRGPGEKLFF.

This chain joins TRBV2 and TRBJ2-5; 13 bases fit TRBD2. CDR1 is SNHLY, CDR2 FYNNEI, per germline. CDR3 length equals 16 residues. Trimming at V came to 7 bases and at J to 3 bases, leaving 8 bases not matched to a gene. For the CDR3, the DNA is TGTGCCAGCAACTTGGGGGGACTAGCGGGGAAAGAGACCCAGTACTTC. Translated: CASNLGGLAGKETQYF.

The CDR3 sequence is CASSQDEGSGSEQFF. As DNA, the CDR3 is TGCGCCAGCAGCCAAGATGAGGGTAGCGGCAGTGAGCAGTTCTTC. The chain joins TRBV4-3 to TRBJ2-1; a possible D gene is TRBD2 (6 bases). Trimming removed 0 bases at V and 9 bases at J, with 15 bases between. Looked up from germline, CDR1 is LGHNA and CDR2 is YSLEER. The CDR3 has 15 amino acids.

The chain links TRBV6-6 to TRBJ2-7; unclear D gene. V was pared by 4 bases and J by 7 bases, with 8 bases between. The germline V gene has CDR1 MNHNY and CDR2 SVGAGI (reference sequence). This CDR3 comprises 11 residues. The CDR3 DNA is TGTGCCAGCAGTTCATTGATGGAGCAGTACTTC. Translated: CASSSLMEQYF.

The rearrangement joins TRBV28 to TRBJ2-1; TRBD2 matches at 12 bases. The ends lost 2 bases at V and 2 bases at J; junction bases unmatched: 4. The CDR3 is 17 residues long. Germline CDR1 MDHEN, CDR2 SYDVKM. CDR3 in amino acids: CASSLTSGRRAYNEQFF. CDR3 in DNA: TGTGCCAGCAGTTTAACTAGCGGGAGGAGAGCCTACAATGAGCAGTTCTTC.

The gene calls are TRBV5-5 and TRBJ1-4, with a tentative D call TRBD1 (5 bases). CDR1 and CDR2 (germline): SGHKS, YYEKEE (reference sequence). The CDR3 sequence is 13 residues long. The V gene lost 2 bases and the J gene lost 7 bases, with 9 bases spanning the gap. CDR3 region: CASSFGTVEKLFF. CDR3 nucleotides: TGTGCCAGCAGCTTCGGGACTGTTGAAAAACTGTTTTTT.

V is TRBV7-9 and J is TRBJ2-6; no clear D. This CDR3 comprises 15 residues. V shed 3 bases and J shed 2 bases, with 8 bases lying between them. Germline V lookup: CDR1 SEHNR, CDR2 FQNEAQ (reference sequence). CDR3 in DNA: TGTGCCAGCAGCTTCGTGAACGCTGGGGCCAACGTCCTGACTTTC. Translation gives CASSFVNAGANVLTF.

The genes are TRBV11-2 and TRBJ1-2; weak D call: TRBD1 (6 bases). V was shortened by 5 bases and J by 2 bases, with 15 bases between the two germline ends. The germline V gene has CDR1 SGHAT and CDR2 FQNNGV. The CDR3 has 15 residues. The CDR3 DNA reads TGTGCCAGCAGCCCTCGGGGCAGGGGAAACTATGGCTACACCTTC. This codes for CASSPRGRGNYGYTF.

This chain joins TRBV7-8 and TRBJ1-1; D unclear. V lost 3 bases to trimming and J lost 3 bases, with 11 bases between them. There are 14 residues in the CDR3. Germline V lookup: CDR1 SGHVS, CDR2 FQNEAQ. This CDR3 is CASSLRPGDTEAFF. In DNA, the CDR3 is TGTGCCAGCAGCTTGAGACCCGGGGACACTGAAGCTTTCTTT. The entire variable domain, with the rest obtained from reference TRBV7-8 and TRBJ1-1, is as follows: GAGVSQSPRYKVAKRGQDVALRCDPISGHVSLFWYQQALGQGPEFLTYFQNEAQLDKSGLPSDRFFAERPEGSVSTLKIQRTQQEDSAVYLCASSLRPGDTEAFFGQGTRLTVV.

This sequence joins TRBV24-1 and TRBJ1-1; D may be TRBD1 (6 bases). V was shortened by 5 bases and J by 9 bases, with 12 bases between the two germline ends. The CDR3 runs to 12 residues. Germline CDR1 is KGHDR and CDR2 is SFDVKD. CDR3 in amino acids: CATSAGGGKAFF. Written as DNA, the CDR3 is TGTGCCACCAGTGCGGGAGGGGGGAAAGCTTTCTTT.

The chain is built from TRBV6-2 or TRBV6-3 and TRBJ1-5; D gene ambiguous. V lost 5 bases and J 3 bases, leaving 14 bases between the germline ends. CDR1 and CDR2 from the germline V gene are MNHEY and SVGEGT. This CDR3 comprises 15 residues. The CDR3 loop reads CASSLASIANQPQHF. CDR3 sequence (DNA): TGTGCCAGCAGTCTGGCGAGTATAGCCAATCAGCCCCAGCATTTT.

The V and J genes are TRBV15 and TRBJ2-3, with 10 bases identical to TRBD1. The CDR3 runs to 16 residues. CDR1 and CDR2 (germline): LNHNV, YYDKDF (reference sequence). Losses at the gene ends were 5 bases for V and 3 bases for J; bases not matched to a gene: 8. This CDR3 reads CATSRGQGKGTDTQYF. CDR3 DNA sequence: TGTGCCACCAGCCGGGGACAGGGGAAAGGGACAGATACGCAGTATTTT.

This clone appeared a few times. V and J are TRBV24-1 and TRBJ2-2; TRBD2 aligns across 15 bases. The CDR3 has 18 amino acids. With 4 bases clipped from V and 6 bases from J, the junction kept 8 bases outside the gene matches. CDR1 KGHDR and CDR2 SFDVKD come from the germline V gene. Here the CDR3 DNA reads TGTGCCACCAGTGACCGCGGACTAGCGGGAGGGCCCCCCGGGGAGCTGTTTTTT. It encodes CATSDRGLAGGPPGELFF.

V and J are TRBV24-1 and TRBJ1-5; D call uncertain. CDR1 is KGHDR and CDR2 is SFDVKD in the germline V gene. The V gene lost 1 base and the J gene lost 1 base, with 7 bases spanning the gap. CDR3 length: 15 amino acids. The CDR3 DNA reads as TGTGCCACCAGTGATTTCTGGTCGAGCAATCAGCCCCAGCATTTT. Protein: CATSDFWSSNQPQHF.

CDR3 nucleotide sequence: TGTGCCAGCTCACCGGCTGAGGGATTGAACACTGAAGCTTTCTTT. Its protein is CASSPAEGLNTEAFF. The V gene is TRBV18, the J gene TRBJ1-1; D is ambiguous. V gave up 3 bases and J gave up 0 bases, with 11 bases separating them. The CDR3 spans 15 residues. CDR1 is KGHSH and CDR2 is LQKENI in the germline V gene. The entire variable domain, with the rest obtained from reference TRBV18 and TRBJ1-1, is as follows: NAGVMQNPRHLVRRRGQEARLRCSPMKGHSHVYWYRQLPEEGLKFMVYLQKENIIDESGMPKERFSAEFPKEGPSILRIQQVVRGDSAAYFCASSPAEGLNTEAFFGQGTRLTVV.

The genes are TRBV5-4 and TRBJ2-3, with a possible D match to TRBD2 (5 bases). The length of the CDR3 is 16 residues. Deletions cut 0 bases from V and 1 base from J, with 12 bases between. The germline gives CDR1 SGHNT, CDR2 YYREEE (reference sequence). The CDR3 DNA sequence: TGTGCCAGCAGCTTGGTTTCGGGATCCGGCACAGATACGCAGTATTTT. Its translation is CASSLVSGSGTDTQYF.

The rearrangement joins TRBV19 to TRBJ2-2, with D unclear. The CDR3 spans 13 residues. V was trimmed by 0 bases and J by 5 bases, leaving 4 bases between them. Germline assignment: CDR1 LNHDA and CDR2 SQIVND (reference sequence). The CDR3 is CASSIDRTGELFF. The CDR3 DNA sequence: TGTGCCAGTAGTATAGATCGAACCGGGGAGCTGTTTTTT.